The T cell receptor (beta chain) described here comes from a study of shared clonotypes between healthy human individuals (dated by TCRdb to 2020 to 2022). Concerning the study at large: Three men and a couple of women, aged 18 to 49 years, made up the cohort. For each donor, three plates each were used for CD4 naive and CD4 memory, two plates were used for CD8 naive, and one plate was used for CD8 memory. To increase sequencing depth and limit assay-specific biases, different laboratories used diverse techniques to prepare libraries and sequence TCR repertoires. The study deeply sequenced blood TCR repertoires of about 5 healthy adults to estimate repertoire size and the extent of clonotype sharing between individuals. Between about 0.85 and 8.9 billion PBMCs per donor were obtained by leukapheresis. Overall study outcomes, separate from this receptor: Incomplete sequencing was indicated by rarefaction of sorted-subset datasets, despite the large sequencing depth. Pairwise subsampling led to the expectation that sequencing depth would affect the degree of clonotype sharing among donors. When a few donors were compared, the shared fraction of clonotypes was about 5% for naive CD4, over 3% for naive CD8, roughly 2.5% for memory CD4, and under 0.5% for memory CD8. Naive subsets generally had larger estimated clonotype richness than memory subsets. The small number of donors limited the genetic and exposure-history diversity represented. Sampling was limited to blood, and TCR repertoires in tissue likely differ from TCR repertoires in blood. Higher generation probabilities were observed for clonotypes shared by all four sorted-subset donors than for non-shared clonotypes.

Concerning this clone itself: Its specific antigen is unknown. No much larger clonotype is one base removed from it; base qualities were not supplied.

Trimming at the junction amounts to 3 bases on V and 0 bases on J, and the germline ends lie 24 bases apart. The CDR3 holds 21 amino acids from the cysteine to the phenylalanine. Only the CDR3 DNA stays, 63 bases, in frame from base 1. Based on the germline V gene, the CDR1 and CDR2 sequences are SGHVS and FNYEAQ. CD8 naive samples were obtained by positive selection for CCR7 among CD45RO-negative cells, yielding a CD45RA+CCR7+ population from which TemRA cells were excluded. Healthy HIV-negative adults with no recently reported acute infections or vaccinations were included as donors. All donors were Caucasian adults living in Nashville, Tennessee, USA. Blood was obtained by leukapheresis, after which PBMCs were separated by Ficoll-Histopaque density gradient centrifugation and cryopreserved in liquid nitrogen vapor phase. Analytical flow cytometry was used to check the purity and quantity of every magnetically sorted T cell population. Genomic DNA was isolated from each sorted fraction and quantified by UV absorbance on a Nanodrop 2000c.

Using the deep immunoSEQ assay, multiplex PCR amplified TCR CDR3 regions from genomic DNA. For each cell subset, the extracted genomic DNA was distributed evenly across all wells of several immunoSEQ 96-well plates, and each plate served as one replicate. Each replicate PCR for sorted subsets received roughly 0.2 ug genomic DNA, equal to about 30,000 T cell genomes. Purified libraries were measured with a Qubit 3.0 fluorometer, size-checked on a Bioanalyzer 2100, and measured again with the KAPA Library Quantification kit. Every immunoSEQ 96-well plate was sequenced on a separate single-read 150-cycle Illumina NextSeq 550 flow cell. Processing in the source paper ran as follows. Because only junctional sequences without quality scores were contained in the immunoSEQ output, filtering matching that applied to full-length reads could not be performed. Sequences were annotated with PyIR, a Python wrapper for IgBLAST v1.9, using IMGT germline references to assign V/J genes and CDR3. Reads were removed for weak V/J assignments (E-value above 1e-6), missing CDR3, stop codons, out-of-frame junctions, or ambiguous translated residues. V3J clonotypes were defined as sequences sharing an identical inferred V gene, J gene, and CDR3 amino acid sequence. Percentage overlap between repertoires was computed as shared unique clonotypes divided by the size of the smaller repertoire. Repertoire richness was assessed with RTK rarefaction, the Chao1 estimator, and Recon v2.1 estimates of unobserved clonotypes. For all TCRbeta clonotypes obtained by the gDNA method from a few donors, generation probabilities were computed with OLGA. TCRdb limited this immuneACCESS table to in-frame rearrangements with V and J called. A share of clones is missing; checked studies link under half to unresolved V genes, and the rest is unexplained. Clone size and the V and J calls come from that table; the DNA yielded D and trimming. The sample profile shows more than 600,000 clones; around 92% of them were found once. Roughly 22% of the sample is taken by the ten largest.

The chain uses TRBV7-6 and TRBJ2-6; TRBD1 could be the D gene, as 5 bases match. The sample taken for sequencing was naive CD8+ T cells sorted from blood. The sample's cell subset or site label, decoded: CD45RA+CCR7+. This clonotype originated in a man aged 25-45 years in good health. CDR3 sequence: CASSFKQQDTPLSSGANVLTF. The DNA sequence is TGTGCCAGCAGCTTTAAACAACAGGATACCCCGCTGTCCTCTGGGGCCAACGTCCTGACTTTC.